A selection of T cell receptor beta chains follows, all from one sample in a study of T-cell reconstitution after alpha-beta-depleted transplantation in children. Each CDR3 protein gets one entry after TCRdb re-called the PCR reads with MiXCR. In the table there are about 240,000 distinct CDR3 sequences, around 12% of which are singletons. This specimen consisted of PBMCs from the stem cell graft donor, obtained from the stem cell graft. These receptors all stem from a human donor who donated a stem cell graft to a child with acute lymphoblastic leukemia. Each CDR3 is given with its conserved first and last residue. D genes are given only for firm matches. Clone size is not always given. Where it is, it says once, few, many or a class for expanded clones.

j_call d_call clone_size v_call cdr3_nt cdr3_aa
TRBJ2-1 TRBD2 many TRBV7-2 TGTGCCAGCAGCTTAGTACGGGGGGGCTCCTACAATGAGCAGTTCTTC CASSLVRGGSYNEQFF
TRBJ1-6 - many TRBV27 TGTGCCAGCAGTTTTTCCTCCTATAATTCACCCCTCCACTTT CASSFSSYNSPLHF
TRBJ1-2 - many TRBV28 TGTGCCAGCAGTTTATCCGCATTGGGCCGGCGTGGCTACACCTTC CASSLSALGRRGYTF
TRBJ1-4 - many TRBV4-2 TGTGCCAGCAGCCAAGAGGGTGCTGGGAGTCGGGGTGAAAAACTGTTTTTT CASSQEGAGSRGEKLFF
TRBJ2-6 - many TRBV5-1 TGCGCCAGCAGCCACCTGAAAGGGGGCTCTGGGGCCAACGTCCTGACTTTC CASSHLKGGSGANVLTF
TRBJ2-3 - many TRBV7-2 TGTGCCAGCACCCCCAGCTGGACGAGGGGGGGCACAGATACGCAGTATTTT CASTPSWTRGGTDTQYF
TRBJ1-3 - many TRBV6-5 TGTGCCAGCAGTTACACAGGGTCTGGAAACACCATATATTTT CASSYTGSGNTIYF
TRBJ1-1 - many TRBV6-2/TRBV6-3 TGTGCCAGCAGTTACGGGGGGAACACTGAAGCTTTCTTT CASSYGGNTEAFF
TRBJ2-3 - many TRBV20-1 TGCAGTGCTAGCTCCCACACAGATACGCAGTATTTT CSASSHTDTQYF
TRBJ2-3 TRBD1 few TRBV5-1 TGCGCCAGCAGCTTACCTATGAGACAGGGGGCTGGAGATACGCAGTATTTT CASSLPMRQGAGDTQYF
TRBJ1-4 - many TRBV4-2 TGTGCCAGCAGCCAAGAGGGCGTGGGTGAAAAACTGTTTTTT CASSQEGVGEKLFF
TRBJ2-2 TRBD1 - TRBV11-2 TGTGCCAGCAGCTCCGGGACAGGGGGCACCGGGGAGCTGTTTTTT CASSSGTGGTGELFF